These 18 T cell receptor beta chains were sequenced from one sample in a study of T-cell memory formation after mild COVID-19. TCRdb called the 5' RACE reads again in MiXCR, with one record for every CDR3 protein. Counted here are 35,000 to 50,000 distinct CDR3 sequences, 9.5% occurring once; the ten biggest clones make up 10% to 15%. Sequencing input: PBMCs or a T cell subset sorted from them (not recorded which). The receptors derive from an adult woman who had mild COVID-19 (a few samples of this study predate the infection). Cell type and time point are not known.

This rearrangement joins TRBV4-2 to TRBJ2-2; D may be TRBD1 (6 bases). This CDR3 spans 16 amino acids. From germline, CDR1 is LGHNA and CDR2 YNFKEQ. V lost 2 bases and J lost 7, with 17 bases in between. The CDR3 DNA follows: TGTGCCAGCAGCCAACCCATTCGACAGGAGGTCGGGGAGCTGTTTTTT. The encoded protein is CASSQPIRQEVGELFF.

This clonotype occurred a few times. The genes are TRBV21-1 and TRBJ1-1; the table assigns TRBD1, which was not confirmed against the DNA. TRBV21-1 is shown as a pseudogene. The CDR3 length is 13 residues. CDR3 bases: TGTGCCAGCAGCTCAGGGACAGGAGACGAAGCTTTCTTT. As protein: CASSSGTGDEAFF.

This clonotype has a count of ten or more. CDR3 residues: CASNRQTQDQYF. CDR3 sequence (DNA): TGTGCCAGCAACAGACAGACCCAGGATCAGTATTTT. The rearrangement uses TRBV2 and TRBJ2-3, with a possible D match to TRBD1 (5 bases). This CDR3 spans 12 amino acids. The ends were cut back, 7 bases at V and 12 bases at J, with 17 bases in the middle. Germline V gives CDR1 SNHLY, CDR2 FYNNEI.

V and J are TRBV2 and TRBJ1-6; 10 bases align to TRBD1. This CDR3 region has 15 residues. Germline V gives CDR1 SNHLY, CDR2 FYNNEI. Unmatched junction bases numbered 4, after V lost 6 bases and J lost 5 bases. CDR3 region: CASRGQGLDNSPLHF. CDR3 nucleotide sequence: TGTGCCAGCAGGGGACAGGGGCTCGATAATTCACCCCTCCACTTT.

There are many counts of this clonotype. V and J are TRBV24-1 and TRBJ2-3; 9 nucleotides align to TRBD2. CDR3 size: 15 residues. The trim removed 5 bases at V and 5 bases at J, leaving 7 bases unmatched. Germline V gene sequence: CDR1 KGHDR, CDR2 SFDVKD. Here the CDR3 reads CATSALAGEGDTQYF. CDR3 sequence (DNA): TGTGCCACCAGTGCATTAGCGGGGGAGGGAGATACGCAGTATTTT.

The rearrangement links TRBV30 to TRBJ2-7, with D perhaps TRBD1 or TRBD2 (6 bases each). The V gene lost 0 bases and the J gene lost 4 bases, with 13 bases spanning the gap. The CDR3 contains 14 residues. Per germline, CDR1 GTSNPN and CDR2 SVGIG (reference sequence). The CDR3 here is CAWSVPEGGYEQYF. The CDR3, as DNA: TGTGCCTGGAGTGTCCCTGAGGGGGGATACGAGCAGTACTTC.

This clonotype came up many times. This chain joins TRBV14 and TRBJ2-3; D is unclear. CDR1 and CDR2 from the germline V gene are SGHDN and FVKESK. The V and J ends lost 5 bases and 5 bases respectively, with 14 bases between them. The CDR3 loop spans 14 amino acids. This CDR3 is CASSWVPTGDTQYF. Here the CDR3 DNA reads TGTGCCAGCAGCTGGGTCCCAACGGGAGATACGCAGTATTTT.

This clonotype was observed many times. This chain connects TRBV7-2 to TRBJ1-1; tentative D call: TRBD1 (5 bases). This CDR3 spans 14 amino acids. Germline values: CDR1 SGHTA, CDR2 FQGNSA. Trimming took off 2 bases at V and 4 bases at J, with 11 bases between the two ends. In DNA form, the CDR3 reads TGTGCCAGCAGCTTACAGGGTATGGGCACTGAAGCTTTCTTT. The encoded protein is CASSLQGMGTEAFF.

This clonotype was counted a few times. The chain couples TRBV5-1 to TRBJ2-2; no clear D gene. The germline CDR1 and CDR2 sequences are SGHRS and YFSETQ. V lost 0 bases and J lost 0, with 15 bases in between. CDR3 size: 18 residues. CDR3 residues: CASSLALLVATNTGELFF. CDR3 DNA: TGCGCCAGCAGCTTGGCGCTCTTGGTGGCTACGAACACCGGGGAGCTGTTTTTT.

This clonotype was picked up many times. V usage is TRBV11-2 and J usage is TRBJ2-7; TRBD2 matches at 13 bases. This CDR3 is 16 amino acids long. With V trimmed by 5 bases and J by 4 bases, 8 bases remained unmatched. CDR1 and CDR2 from the germline V gene are SGHAT and FQNNGV. The CDR3 region has the DNA TGTGCCAGCAGCCGAACCGGGACTAGCGGGACTTACGAGCAGTACTTC. This encodes CASSRTGTSGTYEQYF.

This clonotype has ten or more counts. The chain couples TRBV12-3 or TRBV12-4 to TRBJ2-2, with D possibly TRBD1 on 5 matching bases. The V and J ends lost 5 bases and 1 base respectively, with 17 bases between them. This CDR3 region has 17 residues. This chain's CDR3 is CASSPVQGRQNTGELFF. The CDR3 nucleotides are TGTGCCAGCAGTCCCGTCCAGGGCAGACAGAACACCGGGGAGCTGTTTTTT.

This clonotype was seen a few times. V and J are TRBV20-1 and TRBJ2-3; D possibly corresponds to TRBD2 (6 bases). The V end lost 3 bases, the J end lost 1 base, and 11 bases lay between the germline ends. From germline, CDR1 is DFQATT and CDR2 SNEGSKA (reference sequence). The CDR3 loop spans 14 amino acids. The CDR3 protein is CSASPAGRTDTQYF. The CDR3 bases are TGCAGTGCTAGTCCGGCGGGGCGCACAGATACGCAGTATTTT.

This clonotype was detected a few times. The chain employs TRBV4-2 and TRBJ2-1; TRBD2 matches at 9 bases. The V and J ends lost 0 bases and 6 bases, in that order; junction bases with no gene match: 6. CDR1 is LGHNA and CDR2 is YNFKEQ in the germline V gene. The CDR3 runs 16 residues. The DNA for the CDR3 is TGTGCCAGCAGCCAAGACCCAGCGGGGGGAGTCAATGAGCAGTTCTTC. Its protein product is CASSQDPAGGVNEQFF.

This chain joins TRBV20-1 and TRBJ2-1; 10 bases agree with TRBD2. Germline V lookup: CDR1 DFQATT, CDR2 SNEGSKA (reference sequence). The CDR3 covers 14 residues. The trim removed 6 bases at V and 9 bases at J, leaving 11 bases unmatched. The CDR3: CSAPKLAGIGEQFF. CDR3 DNA sequence: TGCAGTGCCCCTAAACTAGCGGGAATAGGTGAGCAGTTCTTC.

At least ten counts were recorded for this clonotype. The J gene is TRBJ2-7, the V gene TRBV6-1; the match to TRBD2 covers 8 bases. With 3 bases clipped from V and 5 bases from J, the junction kept 9 bases outside the gene matches. Germline CDR1 and CDR2: MNHNS and SASEGT. The CDR3 totals 15 residues. CDR3 amino acids: CASSELSGTFHEQYF. CDR3 bases: TGTGCCAGCAGTGAGCTTAGCGGGACTTTCCACGAGCAGTACTTC.

This sequence joins TRBV7-9 and TRBJ1-2; possibly TRBD1 for D (5 bases). V shed 4 bases and J shed 1 base, with 19 bases lying between them. Germline V gives CDR1 SEHNR, CDR2 FQNEAQ (reference sequence). The CDR3 is made up of 17 amino acids. In DNA form, the CDR3 reads TGTGCCAGCAGCTCTATACCCAGGGACTGTTTTAACTATGGCTACACCTTC. Protein: CASSSIPRDCFNYGYTF.

The chain links TRBV21-1 to TRBJ2-2; the D call of TRBD1 is as the table states it, not checked on the DNA. TRBV21-1 constitutes a pseudogene. The CDR3 covers 14 residues. The DNA for the CDR3 is TGTGCCACCACTCGGACAAGACTCACCGGGGAGCTGTTTTTT. Its protein product is CATTRTRLTGELFF.

This clonotype was recorded at least ten times. The J gene is TRBJ2-7, the V gene TRBV7-6, with no clear D. V was trimmed by 4 bases and J by 1 base, leaving 11 bases between them. CDR3 length: 14 amino acids. Germline-derived CDR1 and CDR2 are SGHVS and FNYEAQ. This chain's CDR3 is CASSSAQHSYEQYF. For the CDR3, the DNA is TGTGCCAGCAGCTCCGCCCAGCATTCCTACGAGCAGTACTTC.